These 11 T cell receptor beta chains came from one sample sequenced in a study of T cell responses to AZD1222 COVID-19 vaccine. The method was immunoSEQ multiplex PCR; TCRdb's version includes in-frame clones alone and lacks a portion of them. The profile shows about 96,000 clones, about nine tenths of them singletons. Source: peripheral blood, taken on day 0 of AZD1222 vaccination. The receptors originated from an adult in good health.

This clone appeared a few times. The V call is TRBV18, the J call TRBJ1-2; 7 bases are shared with TRBD1. V lost 3 bases to trimming and J lost 4 bases; unmatched junction nucleotides: 8. The CDR3 has 15 residues. From germline, CDR1 is KGHSH and CDR2 LQKENI. The DNA of the CDR3 is TGTGCCAGCTCACCGACCGGGACAGACTCCTATGGCTACACCTTC. It is translated as CASSPTGTDSYGYTF.

The chain is built from TRBV4-3 and TRBJ2-7, with 11 bases lining up with TRBD1. The CDR3 loop spans 16 amino acids. CDR1 is LGHNA, CDR2 YSLEER, per germline. Losses at the gene ends were 2 bases for V and 3 bases for J; bases not matched to a gene: 6. The CDR3: CASSQQPGQGVYEQYF. The CDR3 region has the DNA TGCGCCAGCAGCCAACAACCGGGACAGGGGGTCTACGAGCAGTACTTC.

The rearrangement joins TRBV28 to TRBJ2-3; 10 bases line up with TRBD1. Per germline, CDR1 MDHEN and CDR2 SYDVKM. Germline trimming cut 3 bases from V and 5 bases from J; bases unmatched to any gene: 5. This CDR3 region has 15 residues. DNA of the CDR3: TGTGCCAGCAGTTTCGACAGGGGGCGGATAGATACGCAGTATTTT. Residues: CASSFDRGRIDTQYF.

V and J are TRBV19 and TRBJ2-1, with TRBD2 matching 8 bases. With 2 bases clipped from V and 6 bases from J, the junction kept 6 bases outside the gene matches. Germline CDR1 is LNHDA and CDR2 is SQIVND (reference sequence). This CDR3 is 15 amino acids long. The CDR3 DNA is TGTGCCAGTAGTATACGGGAGGGCCAAGTCAATGAGCAGTTCTTC. As protein: CASSIREGQVNEQFF.

The genes are TRBV6-2 or TRBV6-3 and TRBJ1-4, with 9 bases fitting TRBD1. The CDR3 covers 15 residues. Germline V CDR1 and CDR2: MNHEY, SVGEGT. V was pared by 2 bases and J by 8 bases, with 6 bases of the junction left unmatched. CDR3 residues: CASSYPGTGNEKLFF. DNA of the CDR3: TGTGCCAGCAGTTACCCCGGGACAGGGAACGAAAAACTGTTTTTT.

This chain connects TRBV25-1 to TRBJ2-2, with 9 bases fitting TRBD2. After removal of 4 bases from V and 3 bases from J, the junction contained 12 bases not matched to a gene. Germline V gene sequence: CDR1 MGHDK, CDR2 SYGVNS. CDR3 size: 18 residues. The CDR3 is CASSGGIIAGDHTGELFF. Written as DNA, the CDR3 is TGTGCCAGCAGTGGCGGTATTATAGCGGGAGACCACACCGGGGAGCTGTTTTTT. The full variable domain, completed using reference TRBV25-1 and TRBJ2-2, is EADIYQTPRYLVIGTGKKITLECSQTMGHDKMYWYQQDPGMELHLIHYSYGVNSTEKGDLSSESTVSRIRTEHFPLTLESARPSHTSQYLCASSGGIIAGDHTGELFFGEGSRLTVL.

This CDR3 is CASSSYLRQGIHNEQFF. In nucleotides, the CDR3 is TGTGCCAGCAGCTCCTATTTAAGACAGGGGATTCACAATGAGCAGTTCTTC. The rearrangement uses TRBV7-2 and TRBJ2-1; 8 nucleotides line up with TRBD1. J gave up 5 bases and V 4 bases, and 13 bases lay outside the gene matches. This CDR3 spans 17 amino acids. The germline CDR1 and CDR2 sequences are SGHTA and FQGNSA.

This rearrangement joins TRBV5-1 to TRBJ1-1, with unresolved D. With 3 bases removed from V and 1 base from J, the gap between germline ends came to 4 bases. Germline lookup yields CDR1 SGHRS and CDR2 YFSETQ. This CDR3 has 12 residues. The CDR3 coding sequence is TGCGCCAGCAGCTCCCAGAACACTGAAGCTTTCTTT. Protein product: CASSSQNTEAFF.

CDR3 loop: CASSTRQGAGGELFF. The CDR3, as DNA: TGTGCCAGCAGCACCAGACAGGGGGCAGGCGGGGAGCTGTTTTTT. V is TRBV5-4 and J is TRBJ2-2, with 10 bases lining up with TRBD1. The CDR3 is 15 residues long. In germline, CDR1 is SGHNT, CDR2 YYREEE (reference sequence). The J segment lost 7 bases and the V segment lost 4 bases, leaving 7 bases of the junction unmatched. The whole variable domain, filled in from reference TRBV5-4 and TRBJ2-2, reads ETGVTQSPTHLIKTRGQQVTLRCSSQSGHNTVSWYQQALGQGPQFIFQYYREEENGRGNFPPRFSGLQFPNYSSELNVNALELDDSALYLCASSTRQGAGGELFFGEGSRLTVL.

The chain carries TRBV9 and TRBJ2-1; 8 bases line up with TRBD1. CDR1 and CDR2 from the germline V gene are SGDLS and YYNGEE. The CDR3 extends over 15 amino acids. J gave up 1 base and V 4 bases, and 4 bases lay outside the gene matches. This CDR3 is CASSSGGGSYNEQFF. DNA for the CDR3: TGTGCCAGCAGCTCAGGGGGCGGGTCCTACAATGAGCAGTTCTTC.

The gene calls are TRBV19 and TRBJ1-4; D might be TRBD1 (6 bases). CDR1 is LNHDA, CDR2 SQIVND, per germline (reference sequence). The V and J ends lost 4 bases and 0 bases respectively, with 12 bases between them. This CDR3 contains 16 residues. The CDR3 DNA follows: TGTGCCAGTAGTAGATATTCAGGGGCAACTAATGAAAAACTGTTTTTT. Its protein product is CASSRYSGATNEKLFF.